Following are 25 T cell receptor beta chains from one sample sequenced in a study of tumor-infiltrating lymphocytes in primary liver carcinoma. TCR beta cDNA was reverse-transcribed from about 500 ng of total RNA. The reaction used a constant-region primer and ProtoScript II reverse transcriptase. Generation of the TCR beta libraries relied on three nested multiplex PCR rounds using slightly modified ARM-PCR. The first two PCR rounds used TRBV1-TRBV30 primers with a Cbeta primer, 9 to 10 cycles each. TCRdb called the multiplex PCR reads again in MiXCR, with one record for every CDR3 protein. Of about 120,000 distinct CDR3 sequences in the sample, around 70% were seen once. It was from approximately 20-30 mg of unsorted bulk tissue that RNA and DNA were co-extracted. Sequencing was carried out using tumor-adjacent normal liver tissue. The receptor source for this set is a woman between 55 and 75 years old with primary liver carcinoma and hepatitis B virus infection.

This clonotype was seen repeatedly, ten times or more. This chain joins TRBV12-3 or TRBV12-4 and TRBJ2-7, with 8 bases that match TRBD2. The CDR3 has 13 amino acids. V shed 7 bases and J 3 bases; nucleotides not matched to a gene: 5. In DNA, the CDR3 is TGTGCCAGCACCCCCAGCGGGGGCTACGAGCAGTACTTC. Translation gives CASTPSGGYEQYF.

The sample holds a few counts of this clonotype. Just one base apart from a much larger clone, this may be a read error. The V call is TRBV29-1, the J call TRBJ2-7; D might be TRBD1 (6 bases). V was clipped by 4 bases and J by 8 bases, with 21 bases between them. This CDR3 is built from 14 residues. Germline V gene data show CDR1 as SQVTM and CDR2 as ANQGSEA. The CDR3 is CSVGGGRTRNKQYF. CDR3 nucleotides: TGCAGCGTTGGAGGGGGTAGGACGCGCAACAAGCAGTACTTC.

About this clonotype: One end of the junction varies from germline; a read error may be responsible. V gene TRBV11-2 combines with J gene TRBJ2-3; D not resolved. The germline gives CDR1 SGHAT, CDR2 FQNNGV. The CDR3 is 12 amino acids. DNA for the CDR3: TGTGCCAGCAGCCACCCACGATATACGCAGTATTTC. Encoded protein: CASSHPRYTQYF.

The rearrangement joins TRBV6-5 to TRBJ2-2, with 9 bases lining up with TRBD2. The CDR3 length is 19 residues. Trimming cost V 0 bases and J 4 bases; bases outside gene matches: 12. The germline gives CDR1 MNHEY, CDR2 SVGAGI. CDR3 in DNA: TGTGCCAGCAGTTACTCCGGGGCTAGCGGGACCGTGAGCACCGGGGAGCTGTTTTTT. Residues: CASSYSGASGTVSTGELFF.

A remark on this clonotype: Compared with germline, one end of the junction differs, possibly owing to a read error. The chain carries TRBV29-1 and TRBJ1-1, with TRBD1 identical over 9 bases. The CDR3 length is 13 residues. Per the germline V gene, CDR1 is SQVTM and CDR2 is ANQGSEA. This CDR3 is CSVCTGGSAEAFF. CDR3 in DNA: TGCAGCGTCTGCACAGGGGGCTCCGCTGAAGCCTTCTTT.

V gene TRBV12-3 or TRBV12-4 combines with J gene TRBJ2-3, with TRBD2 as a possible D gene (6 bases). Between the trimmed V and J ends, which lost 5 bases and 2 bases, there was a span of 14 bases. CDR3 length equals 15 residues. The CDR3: CASSLRGGNTDTQYF. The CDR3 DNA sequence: TGTGCCAGCAGTCTAAGGGGCGGGAACACAGATACGCAGTATTTT.

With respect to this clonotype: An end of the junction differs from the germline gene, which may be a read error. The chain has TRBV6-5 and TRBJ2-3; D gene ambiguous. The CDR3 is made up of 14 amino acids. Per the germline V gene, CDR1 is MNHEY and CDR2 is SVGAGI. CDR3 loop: CVSNPNPRDGTQYF. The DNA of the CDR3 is TGTGTCAGCAATCCTAACCCTCGTGACGGTACGCAGTATTTT.

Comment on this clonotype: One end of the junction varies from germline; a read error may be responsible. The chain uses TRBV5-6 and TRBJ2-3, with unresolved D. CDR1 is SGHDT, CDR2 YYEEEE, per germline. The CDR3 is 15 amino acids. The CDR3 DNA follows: TGTGTCAGCAGCCTGACTCCGCTAGGATGGGGATCGCAGTATTTT. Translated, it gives CVSSLTPLGWGSQYF.

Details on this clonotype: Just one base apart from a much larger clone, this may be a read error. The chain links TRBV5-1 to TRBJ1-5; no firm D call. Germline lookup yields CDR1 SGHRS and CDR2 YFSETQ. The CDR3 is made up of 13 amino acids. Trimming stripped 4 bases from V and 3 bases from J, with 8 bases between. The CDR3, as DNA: TGCGCCAGCAGCACCGGGATCAATCAGCCCCAGCATTTT. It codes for CASSTGINQPQHF.

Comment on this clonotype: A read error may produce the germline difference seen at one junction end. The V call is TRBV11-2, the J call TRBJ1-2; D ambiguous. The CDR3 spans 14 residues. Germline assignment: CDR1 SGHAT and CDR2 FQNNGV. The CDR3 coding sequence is TGTGCCATCAGCTTAATAGGGTCGGACTATGGCAACACCTTC. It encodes CAISLIGSDYGNTF.

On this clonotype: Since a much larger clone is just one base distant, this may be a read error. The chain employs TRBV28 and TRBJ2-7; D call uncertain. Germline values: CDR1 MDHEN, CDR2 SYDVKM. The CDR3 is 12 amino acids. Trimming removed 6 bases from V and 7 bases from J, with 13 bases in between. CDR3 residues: CASRSEWVEQYF. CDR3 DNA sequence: TGTGCCAGCAGATCCGAATGGGTGGAGCAGTACTTC.

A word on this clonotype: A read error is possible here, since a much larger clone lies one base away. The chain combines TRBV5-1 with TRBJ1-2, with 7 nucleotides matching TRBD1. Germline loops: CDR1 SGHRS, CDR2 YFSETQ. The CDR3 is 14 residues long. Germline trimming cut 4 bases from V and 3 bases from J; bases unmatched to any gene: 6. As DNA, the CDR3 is TGCGCCAGCAGCGGAGGGGACAGATACTATGGCTACACCTTC. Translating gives CASSGGDRYYGYTF.

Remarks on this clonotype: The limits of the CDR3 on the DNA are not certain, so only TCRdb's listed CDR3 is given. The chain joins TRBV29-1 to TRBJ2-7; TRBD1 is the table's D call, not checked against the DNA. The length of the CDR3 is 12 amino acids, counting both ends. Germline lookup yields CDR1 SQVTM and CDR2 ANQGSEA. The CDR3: CSVATGSYEQCF.

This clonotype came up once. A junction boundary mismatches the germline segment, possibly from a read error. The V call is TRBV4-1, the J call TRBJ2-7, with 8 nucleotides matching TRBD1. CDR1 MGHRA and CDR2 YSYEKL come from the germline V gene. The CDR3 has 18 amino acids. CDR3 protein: CASSQAARGPVREREQYF. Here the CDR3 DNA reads TGCGCTAGCAGCCAAGCGGCCAGGGGGCCAGTACGTGAACGCGAGCAGTACTTC.

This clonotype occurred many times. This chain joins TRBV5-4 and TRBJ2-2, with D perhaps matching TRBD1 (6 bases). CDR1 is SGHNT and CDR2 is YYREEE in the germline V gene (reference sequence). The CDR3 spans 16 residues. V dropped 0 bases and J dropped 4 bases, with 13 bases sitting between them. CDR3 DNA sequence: TGTGCCAGCAGCTTGGTAGGGGGTAGGTCCACCGGGGAGCTGTTTTTT. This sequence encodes CASSLVGGRSTGELFF.

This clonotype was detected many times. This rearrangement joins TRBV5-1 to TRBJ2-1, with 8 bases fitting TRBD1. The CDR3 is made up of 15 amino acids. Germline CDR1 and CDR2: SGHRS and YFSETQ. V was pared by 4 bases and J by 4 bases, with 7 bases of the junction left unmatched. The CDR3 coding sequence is TGCGCCAGCAGCGAAGGGACAGGTGCTTACAATGAGCAGTTCTTC. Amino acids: CASSEGTGAYNEQFF.

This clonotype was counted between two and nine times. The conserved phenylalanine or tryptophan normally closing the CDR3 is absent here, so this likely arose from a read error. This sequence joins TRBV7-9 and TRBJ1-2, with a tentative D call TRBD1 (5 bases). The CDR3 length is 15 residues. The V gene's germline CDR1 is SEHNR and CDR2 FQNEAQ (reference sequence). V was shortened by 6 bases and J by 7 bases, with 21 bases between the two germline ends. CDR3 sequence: CASSRGSGRHTGYTI. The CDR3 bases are TGTGCCAGCAGTCGAGGGTCGGGACGGCACACTGGCTACACCATC.

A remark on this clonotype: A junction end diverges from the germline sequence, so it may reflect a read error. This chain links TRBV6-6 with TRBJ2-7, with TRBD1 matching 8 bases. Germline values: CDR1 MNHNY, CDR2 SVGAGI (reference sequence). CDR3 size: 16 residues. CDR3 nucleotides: TGTGCCAGCAGTCCAACCCCGAGACAGGGGTTCCACGAGCAGTATTTC. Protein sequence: CASSPTPRQGFHEQYF.

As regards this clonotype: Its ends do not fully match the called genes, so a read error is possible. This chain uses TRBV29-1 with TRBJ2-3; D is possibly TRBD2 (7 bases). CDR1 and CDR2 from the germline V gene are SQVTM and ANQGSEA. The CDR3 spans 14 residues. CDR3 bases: TGTAGCGTACATAGGGGGGGGTGCACAGATACGCAGTATTTT. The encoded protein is CSVHRGGCTDTQYF.

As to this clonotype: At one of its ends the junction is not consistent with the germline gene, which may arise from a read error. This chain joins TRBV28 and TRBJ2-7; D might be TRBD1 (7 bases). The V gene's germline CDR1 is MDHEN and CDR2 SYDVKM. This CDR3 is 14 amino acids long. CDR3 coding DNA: TGTGCCCGCAGATCAGGGGGGACGACCTACGAGCAGTACTTC. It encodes CARRSGGTTYEQYF. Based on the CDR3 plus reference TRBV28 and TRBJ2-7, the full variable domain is DVKVTQSSRYLVKRTGEKVFLECVQDMDHENMFWYRQDPGLGLRLIYFSYDVKMKEKGDIPEGYSVSREKKERFSLILESASTNQTSMYLCARRSGGTTYEQYFGPGTRLTVT.

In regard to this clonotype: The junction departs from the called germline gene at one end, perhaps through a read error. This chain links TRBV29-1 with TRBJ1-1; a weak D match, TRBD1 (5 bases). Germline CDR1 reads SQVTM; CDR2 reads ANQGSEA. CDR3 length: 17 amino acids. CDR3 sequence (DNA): TGCAGCGTTGACAGGGAGGTGCCGACGGTCATGAACACTGAACCTTTCTTT. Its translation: CSVDREVPTVMNTEPFF.

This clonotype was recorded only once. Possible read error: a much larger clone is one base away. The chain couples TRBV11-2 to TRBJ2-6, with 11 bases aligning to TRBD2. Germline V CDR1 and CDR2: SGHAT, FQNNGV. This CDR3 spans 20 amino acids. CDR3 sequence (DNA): TGTGCCAGCAGCTCCAACACACCGGGACTAGCGGTCTCTAGGGCCAACGTCCTGACTTTC. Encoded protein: CASSSNTPGLAVSRANVLTF.

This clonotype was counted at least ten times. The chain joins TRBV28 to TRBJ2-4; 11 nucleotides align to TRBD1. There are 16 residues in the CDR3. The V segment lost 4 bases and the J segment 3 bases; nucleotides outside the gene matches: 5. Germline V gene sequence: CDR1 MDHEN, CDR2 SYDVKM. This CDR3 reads CASSSRGQGGKNIQYF. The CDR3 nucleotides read TGTGCCAGCAGTTCCAGGGGACAGGGGGGCAAAAACATTCAGTACTTC.

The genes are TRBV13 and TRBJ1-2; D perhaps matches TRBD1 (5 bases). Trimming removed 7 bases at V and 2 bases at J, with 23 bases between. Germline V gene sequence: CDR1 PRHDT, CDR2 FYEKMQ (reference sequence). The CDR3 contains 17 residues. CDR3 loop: CASNRGAVFGENYGYTF. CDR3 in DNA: TGTGCCAGCAATCGGGGCGCGGTATTCGGGGAGAACTATGGCTACACCTTC. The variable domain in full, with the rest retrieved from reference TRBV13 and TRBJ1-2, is AAGVIQSPRHLIKEKRETATLKCYPIPRHDTVYWYQQGPGQDPQFLISFYEKMQSDKGSIPDRFSAQQFSDYHSELNMSSLELGDSALYFCASNRGAVFGENYGYTFGSGTRLTVV.

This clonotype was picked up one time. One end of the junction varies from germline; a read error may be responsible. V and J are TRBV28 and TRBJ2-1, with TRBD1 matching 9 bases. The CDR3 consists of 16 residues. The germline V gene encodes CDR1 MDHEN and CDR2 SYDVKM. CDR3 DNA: TGTGCCAGCAGTTTAGGGGGAGGGACAGGGATCTATGAGCAGATCTTC. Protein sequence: CASSLGGGTGIYEQIF.